Given below is one T cell receptor beta chain in context. These data are taken from a study of identical twins. After template switching added a universal primer site, the resulting cDNA carried unique molecular identifiers. Each CDR3 protein is one row after TCRdb ran MiXCR on the 5' RACE reads. Of over 600,000 distinct CDR3 sequences listed, 21% were seen once; the top ten hold roughly 4%. The germline V gene encodes CDR1 DFQATT and CDR2 SNEGSKA (reference sequence). V shed 1 base, J shed 2 bases, and the junction held 8 bases outside the gene matches. The CDR3 totals 16 residues. Separately, the same data were catalogued under a study of T cells expressing NK-cell markers. That paper notes: Several experiments added an anti-gamma-delta TCR antibody to sort only alpha-beta TCR T cells.

The specimen was PBMCs. The source is a woman between 18 and 29 years old in good health. The rearrangement joins TRBV20-1 to TRBJ2-1; 7 bases align to TRBD2. The CDR3 spells CSARALLAYTYNEQFF. The DNA of the CDR3 is TGCAGTGCTAGAGCGCTACTAGCGTATACCTACAATGAGCAGTTCTTC.